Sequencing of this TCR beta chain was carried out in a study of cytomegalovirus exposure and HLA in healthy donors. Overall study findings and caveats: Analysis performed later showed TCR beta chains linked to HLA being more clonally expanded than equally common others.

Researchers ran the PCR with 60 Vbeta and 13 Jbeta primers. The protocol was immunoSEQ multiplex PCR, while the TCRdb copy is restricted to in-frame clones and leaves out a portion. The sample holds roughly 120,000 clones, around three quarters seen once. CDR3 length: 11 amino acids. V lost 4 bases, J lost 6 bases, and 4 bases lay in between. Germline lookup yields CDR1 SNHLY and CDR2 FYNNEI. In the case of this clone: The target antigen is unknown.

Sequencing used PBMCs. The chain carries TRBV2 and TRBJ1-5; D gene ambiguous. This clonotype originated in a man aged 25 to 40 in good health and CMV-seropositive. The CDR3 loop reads CASSVGQPQHF. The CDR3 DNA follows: TGTGCCAGCAGTGTCGGTCAGCCCCAGCATTTT.